This T cell receptor beta chain came from a study of shared clonotypes between healthy human individuals. Clones were read by immunoSEQ multiplex PCR, and TCRdb kept only the in-frame ones, dropping some. Of under 2.5 million clones in the sample, about 90% are singletons; the top ten hold approximately 0.4%. The TCR was taken from a man between 18 and 35 years old in good health. Some clones in this sample may be carry-over from other donors' samples. Specimen: naive CD4+ T cells from PBMCs. Subset here: CD45RA+ positively selected.

The CDR3 reads CAISGVDKDIQYF. DNA for the CDR3: TGTGCCATCAGTGGTGTGGATAAAGACATTCAGTACTTC. The chain uses TRBV10-3 and TRBJ2-4; D is unresolved. The CDR3 has 13 residues. Germline loops: CDR1 ENHRY, CDR2 SYGVKD. V was trimmed by 4 bases and J by 8 bases, leaving 12 bases between them.